A single sample gave rise to the 26 T cell receptor beta chains below, sequenced in a study of cytomegalovirus exposure and HLA in healthy donors. The PCR employed 60 Vbeta primers together with 13 Jbeta primers. TCRdb's table, derived via immunoSEQ multiplex PCR, lists solely in-frame clones and lacks some. This sample has about 130,000 clones, with about 75% found just once. The source material was PBMCs. Receptors were obtained from a woman aged 35 to 49 in good health and CMV-seronegative.

This chain uses TRBV11-2 with TRBJ1-4; 7 nucleotides agree with TRBD1. From germline, CDR1 is SGHAT and CDR2 FQNNGV. CDR3 length: 18 residues. V gave up 4 bases and J gave up 3 bases; unmatched junction bases: 14. The CDR3 here is CASSSRADRVRPNEKLFF. DNA for the CDR3: TGTGCCAGCAGCTCCAGAGCTGACAGGGTGAGGCCTAATGAAAAACTGTTTTTT.

This clone was recorded a few times. The chain carries TRBV6-1 and TRBJ1-1; TRBD1 is a possible D gene (6 bases). Per germline, CDR1 MNHNS and CDR2 SASEGT. V was pared by 6 bases and J by 1 base, with 15 bases between. The CDR3 runs to 15 residues. CDR3 sequence (DNA): TGTGCCAGCAGCCTGGGGGGGCAAGGGAACACTGAAGCTTTCTTT. It yields the protein CASSLGGQGNTEAFF.

The V and J genes are TRBV19 and TRBJ1-1; D possibly corresponds to TRBD1 (5 bases). The CDR3 loop spans 14 amino acids. V gave up 5 bases and J gave up 4 bases, with 14 bases separating them. Germline V gives CDR1 LNHDA, CDR2 SQIVND (reference sequence). The CDR3 here is CASSSAWGGTEAFF. CDR3 coding DNA: TGTGCCAGTAGTTCGGCATGGGGGGGCACTGAAGCTTTCTTT.

This chain links TRBV5-4 with TRBJ1-1, with TRBD1 matching 10 bases. J was trimmed by 5 bases and V by 4 bases; bases with no gene match: 8. Germline V CDR1 and CDR2: SGHNT, YYREEE (reference sequence). This CDR3 has 15 residues. Here the CDR3 reads CASSVARTGGTEAFF. Here the CDR3 DNA reads TGTGCCAGCAGCGTCGCCCGGACAGGGGGAACTGAAGCTTTCTTT.

This clone was seen a few times. The chain joins TRBV2 to TRBJ2-1; 10 nucleotides line up with TRBD2. Per germline, CDR1 SNHLY and CDR2 FYNNEI. CDR3 length: 15 amino acids. With V trimmed by 2 bases and J by 8 bases, 6 bases remained unmatched. The DNA for the CDR3 is TGTGCCAGCAGTGAAAGAGCGGGGGGGAAGGATGAGCAGTTCTTC. Its protein is CASSERAGGKDEQFF.

The chain combines TRBV28 with TRBJ1-2; 7 nucleotides align to TRBD1. This CDR3 contains 14 residues. CDR1 is MDHEN, CDR2 SYDVKM, per germline. V lost 6 bases to trimming and J lost 7 bases; unmatched junction nucleotides: 11. This chain's CDR3 is CASSLNRGSGGYTF. CDR3 bases: TGTGCCAGCAGCCTCAACAGGGGAAGTGGTGGCTACACCTTC.

V and J are TRBV7-2 and TRBJ2-5; D not certain. V lost 0 bases to trimming and J lost 5 bases, with 7 bases between them. This CDR3 is built from 13 residues. Germline V gene sequence: CDR1 SGHTA, CDR2 FQGNSA. The CDR3 region has the DNA TGTGCCAGCAGCTTAGCTAGCAAGGAGACCCAGTACTTC. It specifies CASSLASKETQYF.

V usage is TRBV10-3 and J usage is TRBJ1-5; 7 bases match TRBD1. Germline lookup yields CDR1 ENHRY and CDR2 SYGVKD. The CDR3 totals 14 residues. With 10 bases clipped from V and 6 bases from J, the junction kept 12 bases outside the gene matches. The CDR3 bases are TGTGCCACCCAGAAGGGGGCTGAAAGTCAGCCCCAGCATTTT. This gives the protein CATQKGAESQPQHF.

In nucleotides, the CDR3 is TGCGCCAGCAGCCCCGGACAGGGCACGAGGGGCTACACCTTC. It encodes CASSPGQGTRGYTF. This chain connects TRBV5-1 to TRBJ1-2, with 8 bases fitting TRBD1. The CDR3 loop spans 14 amino acids. The germline gives CDR1 SGHRS, CDR2 YFSETQ. V dropped 4 bases and J dropped 8; count of bases not matched to a gene: 10. Full variable domain (outside the CDR3, taken from reference TRBV5-1 and TRBJ1-2): KAGVTQTPRYLIKTRGQQVTLSCSPISGHRSVSWYQQTPGQGLQFLFEYFSETQRNKGNFPGRFSGRQFSNSRSEMNVSTLELGDSALYLCASSPGQGTRGYTFGSGTRLTVV.

This sequence joins TRBV7-8 and TRBJ1-6; D is perhaps TRBD1 (5 bases). Germline V lookup: CDR1 SGHVS, CDR2 FQNEAQ. The CDR3 has 13 amino acids. The V and J ends lost 3 bases and 10 bases respectively, with 10 bases between them. CDR3 DNA sequence: TGTGCCAGCAGCTTCCAGGGTAGCTCACCCCTCCACTTT. It specifies CASSFQGSSPLHF. The full variable domain, with the rest looked up from reference TRBV7-8 and TRBJ1-6, is GAGVSQSPRYKVAKRGQDVALRCDPISGHVSLFWYQQALGQGPEFLTYFQNEAQLDKSGLPSDRFFAERPEGSVSTLKIQRTQQEDSAVYLCASSFQGSSPLHFGNGTRLTVT.

The chain is built from TRBV5-6 and TRBJ1-1, with D possibly matching TRBD1 (6 bases). The V gene's germline CDR1 is SGHDT and CDR2 YYEEEE. The CDR3 consists of 16 residues. V dropped 3 bases and J dropped 0 bases, with 15 bases sitting between them. The chain's CDR3 is CASSYLSTGMNTEAFF. CDR3 sequence (DNA): TGTGCCAGCAGCTACCTTTCGACAGGCATGAACACTGAAGCTTTCTTT.

This chain connects TRBV6-5 to TRBJ1-2; no firm D call. Germline V gives CDR1 MNHEY, CDR2 SVGAGI. The V end was cut by 0 bases, the J end by 5 bases, with 4 bases between. The CDR3 covers 12 residues. In DNA, the CDR3 is TGTGCCAGCAGTTACTCCGGGTATGGCTACACCTTC. The encoded protein is CASSYSGYGYTF.

The genes are TRBV28 and TRBJ1-2, with 7 bases identical to TRBD1. J gave up 4 bases and V 6 bases, and 11 bases lay outside the gene matches. CDR1 MDHEN and CDR2 SYDVKM come from the germline V gene. The CDR3 is made up of 15 amino acids. The CDR3 loop is CASSRMDRQFYGYTF. CDR3 DNA sequence: TGTGCCAGCAGCCGGATGGACAGGCAATTCTATGGCTACACCTTC.

This clone has only one observation. The rearrangement links TRBV4-1 to TRBJ1-5, with unresolved D. Germline-derived CDR1 and CDR2 are MGHRA and YSYEKL. V was clipped by 0 bases and J by 2 bases, with 8 bases between them. The CDR3 sequence is 15 residues long. The CDR3 protein is CASSQERDRNQPQHF. For the CDR3, the DNA is TGCGCCAGCAGCCAAGAACGGGATCGCAATCAGCCCCAGCATTTT.

In its sample, this clone was seen once. V and J are TRBV30 and TRBJ1-5, with D possibly being TRBD1 (5 bases). Germline CDR1 is GTSNPN and CDR2 is SVGIG (reference sequence). CDR3 length: 18 residues. Trimming removed 2 bases from V and 4 bases from J, with 24 bases in between. CDR3 DNA: TGTGCCTGGAGTCCCCCCTTTTCGACAGCCCTAAGGAATCAGCCCCAGCATTTT. Residues: CAWSPPFSTALRNQPQHF.

This clone was found once. The CDR3 spells CASSNQQGAIEKLFF. For the CDR3, the DNA is TGTGCCAGCAGTAATCAACAGGGGGCTATTGAAAAACTGTTTTTT. The chain joins TRBV27 to TRBJ1-4, with 9 bases that match TRBD1. The germline gives CDR1 MNHEY, CDR2 SMNVEV (reference sequence). This CDR3 is 15 amino acids long. The trim removed 5 bases at V and 7 bases at J, leaving 8 bases unmatched.

The chain links TRBV30 to TRBJ2-1; 9 bases map to TRBD1. Trimming at V came to 5 bases and at J to 3 bases, leaving 5 bases not matched to a gene. CDR1 GTSNPN and CDR2 SVGIG come from the germline V gene (reference sequence). The CDR3 totals 14 residues. DNA of the CDR3: TGTGCCTGGGGGACAGGGTTGTTCTACAATGAGCAGTTCTTC. It specifies CAWGTGLFYNEQFF.

This chain links TRBV19 with TRBJ1-5; 9 bases fit TRBD1. Per the germline V gene, CDR1 is LNHDA and CDR2 is SQIVND (reference sequence). V was clipped by 7 bases and J by 4 bases; unmatched bases: 2. The CDR3 has 13 amino acids. The CDR3 nucleotides are TGTGCCAGTACAGGACAGGGGAATCAGCCCCAGCATTTT. This gives the protein CASTGQGNQPQHF. The full variable domain, with the rest looked up from reference TRBV19 and TRBJ1-5, is DGGITQSPKYLFRKEGQNVTLSCEQNLNHDAMYWYRQDPGQGLRLIYYSQIVNDFQKGDIAEGYSVSREKKESFPLTVTSAQKNPTAFYLCASTGQGNQPQHFGDGTRLSIL.

The V call is TRBV11-3, the J call TRBJ2-1, with 9 bases aligning to TRBD2. The CDR3 spans 15 residues. Germline CDR1 is SGHNT and CDR2 is YENEEA. The J segment lost 6 bases and the V segment lost 1 base, leaving 4 bases of the junction unmatched. CDR3 bases: TGTGCCAGCAGCTTAGTAAGCGGGGGGATCAATGAGCAGTTCTTC. This codes for CASSLVSGGINEQFF.

The rearrangement joins TRBV19 to TRBJ2-7; TRBD1 aligns across 8 bases. The length of the CDR3 is 15 residues. Germline V gene data show CDR1 as LNHDA and CDR2 as SQIVND (reference sequence). V lost 5 bases and J lost 6; bases outside the gene matches: 12. The CDR3 sequence: CASSSADRGKFEQYF. DNA of the CDR3: TGTGCCAGTAGTTCGGCCGACAGGGGAAAATTCGAGCAGTACTTC.

This chain uses TRBV19 with TRBJ2-1, with 7 bases fitting TRBD1. CDR1 is LNHDA, CDR2 SQIVND, per germline (reference sequence). V shed 1 base and J 9 bases; nucleotides not matched to a gene: 9. The CDR3 has 15 amino acids. This CDR3 is CASSIVPLTGIEQFF. The CDR3 bases are TGTGCCAGTAGTATAGTCCCCTTGACAGGGATTGAGCAGTTCTTC.

V usage is TRBV27 and J usage is TRBJ2-5, with D perhaps TRBD1 (6 bases). Looked up from germline, CDR1 is MNHEY and CDR2 is SMNVEV (reference sequence). The CDR3 totals 14 residues. Trimming took off 5 bases at V and 1 base at J, with 11 bases between the two ends. CDR3 amino acids: CASSTGTTQETQYF. The CDR3 DNA follows: TGTGCCAGCAGTACAGGGACAACCCAAGAGACCCAGTACTTC.

The CDR3 region is CASSLGGAGTEAFF. The CDR3 region has the DNA TGTGCCAGCAGCTTAGGAGGGGCTGGCACTGAAGCTTTCTTT. This chain links TRBV7-3 with TRBJ1-1, with a weak D call TRBD1 (5 bases). The CDR3 runs 14 residues. V was cut by 2 bases and J by 4 bases, with 11 bases left in between. Looked up from germline, CDR1 is SGHTA and CDR2 is FQGTGA.

The chain joins TRBV5-4 to TRBJ1-2; 9 positions match TRBD1. This CDR3 region has 16 residues. CDR1 and CDR2 (germline): SGHNT, YYREEE (reference sequence). V was pared by 0 bases and J by 2 bases, with 5 bases of the junction left unmatched. The CDR3 bases are TGTGCCAGCAGCTTGGGGGGGGACAGGGTGAACTATGGCTACACCTTC. Translating it yields CASSLGGDRVNYGYTF.

This chain links TRBV25-1 with TRBJ2-7, with no clear D. Trimming stripped 2 bases from V and 3 bases from J, with 14 bases between. The CDR3 extends over 15 amino acids. Germline V lookup: CDR1 MGHDK, CDR2 SYGVNS. CDR3 region: CASSERGNKHYEQYF. The CDR3 DNA sequence: TGTGCCAGCAGTGAAAGAGGAAATAAACACTACGAGCAGTACTTC.

The chain carries TRBV6-1 and TRBJ1-6, with 7 positions matching TRBD1. CDR1 MNHNS and CDR2 SASEGT come from the germline V gene. The CDR3 totals 15 residues. With V trimmed by 6 bases and J by 9 bases, 11 bases remained unmatched. This chain's CDR3 is CASRLTGAQGSPLHF. CDR3 in DNA: TGTGCCAGCAGACTTACAGGGGCCCAGGGTTCACCCCTCCACTTT.